The 19 T cell receptor beta chains below were found in one sample sequenced in a study of regulatory T cells in long-lasting Graves disease. Combining iRepertoire HTBI primers with Arm-PCR of CDR3 regions, the authors built TCR beta libraries. Via MiXCR, TCRdb re-called the multiplex PCR reads, giving one row per CDR3 protein. The table shows roughly 400,000 distinct CDR3 sequences, with roughly a fifth occurring only once. Time point meaning: persistent/refractory GD, antithyroid drugs over 5 years with positive TRAb. RNA isolated from PBMCs was used to make the TCR library. The sample in question was peripheral blood mononuclear cells (PBMCs), obtained when the disease was refractory, from a patient treated with antithyroid drugs. These receptors all come from a female donor with Graves disease.

This clonotype came up many times. The gene calls are TRBV2 and TRBJ1-4; maybe TRBD1 (5 bases). Germline V gives CDR1 SNHLY, CDR2 FYNNEI. Trimming removed 7 bases from V and 2 bases from J, with 23 bases in between. The CDR3 consists of 18 residues. CDR3 sequence (DNA): TGTGCCAGCAAGCCCGGGACCCCGGACGTGAAGACTAATGAAAAACTGTTTTTT. Protein: CASKPGTPDVKTNEKLFF.

This clonotype has only a few counts. A much bigger clone sits one base away, suggesting this may be a read error. J is TRBJ1-2 and V is TRBV10-3; 7 bases map to TRBD1. This CDR3 spans 16 amino acids. The germline V gene encodes CDR1 ENHRY and CDR2 SYGVKD. CDR3 region: CAVSYAGTETNYGYTF. The CDR3 nucleotides are TGTGCCGTCAGTTATGCCGGGACAGAAACTAACTATGGCTACACCTTC.

The rearrangement joins TRBV27 to TRBJ2-1; D unclear. Trimming took off 1 base at V and 6 bases at J, with 10 bases between the two ends. Germline V gene lookup returns CDR1 MNHEY and CDR2 SMNVEV (reference sequence). The CDR3 length is 14 residues. CDR3 amino acids: CASSLLGKFNEQFF. In nucleotides, the CDR3 is TGTGCCAGCAGTTTATTGGGGAAATTCAATGAGCAGTTCTTC.

This clonotype was detected ten times or more. This chain uses TRBV28 with TRBJ2-5, with 8 nucleotides matching TRBD2. The CDR3 totals 14 residues. The ends lost 4 bases at V and 4 bases at J; junction bases unmatched: 5. Per germline, CDR1 MDHEN and CDR2 SYDVKM. Here the CDR3 reads CASSYSREVETQYF. Written as DNA, the CDR3 is TGTGCCAGCAGTTATTCGCGGGAGGTAGAGACCCAGTACTTC. Supplemented by reference TRBV28 and TRBJ2-5, the full variable domain reads DVKVTQSSRYLVKRTGEKVFLECVQDMDHENMFWYRQDPGLGLRLIYFSYDVKMKEKGDIPEGYSVSREKKERFSLILESASTNQTSMYLCASSYSREVETQYFGPGTRLLVL.

The rearrangement joins TRBV10-1 to TRBJ1-1; no clear D gene. V shed 3 bases and J shed 6 bases, with 11 bases lying between them. CDR3 length: 13 residues. CDR1 is WNHNN, CDR2 SYGVQD, per germline (reference sequence). Here the CDR3 reads CASSDYPGAEAFF. In DNA form, the CDR3 reads TGCGCCAGCAGTGATTACCCCGGCGCTGAAGCTTTCTTT.

This clonotype was seen at least ten times. The junction differs from germline at one of its ends, possibly a read error. The chain recombines TRBV12-5 with TRBJ1-1; 8 bases are shared with TRBD1. The CDR3 has 15 residues. Germline V gene sequence: CDR1 LGHNT, CDR2 FRNRAP. The CDR3 nucleotides read TGTGCTAGTGGTCCCGGACAGGGAATGAAAACTGAAGCTTTCTTT. Amino acid sequence: CASGPGQGMKTEAFF.

This clonotype was seen at least ten times. The chain carries TRBV10-2 and TRBJ2-7; 7 positions agree with TRBD2. The V and J ends lost 3 bases and 4 bases, in that order; junction bases with no gene match: 9. Germline V gene sequence: CDR1 WSHSY, CDR2 SAAADI. The CDR3 contains 15 residues. Here the CDR3 DNA reads TGCGCCAGCAGTGATTCAGCGGGACTCACTTACGAGCAGTACTTC. It encodes CASSDSAGLTYEQYF.

The V call is TRBV6-1, the J call TRBJ1-4; 7 nucleotides agree with TRBD1. The CDR3 spans 14 residues. CDR1 MNHNS and CDR2 SASEGT come from the germline V gene. J lost 5 bases, V lost 1 base, and 1 base had no gene match. CDR3 protein: CASSEGTGNEKLFF. CDR3 sequence (DNA): TGTGCCAGCAGTGAAGGGACAGGAAATGAAAAACTGTTTTTT.

The chain recombines TRBV27 with TRBJ1-1, with D possibly being TRBD1 (5 bases). Trimming took off 4 bases at V and 3 bases at J, with 9 bases between the two ends. CDR1 and CDR2 (germline): MNHEY, SMNVEV (reference sequence). CDR3 length equals 13 residues. The chain's CDR3 is CASSCGADTEAFF. The CDR3, as DNA: TGTGCCAGCAGTTGTGGGGCAGACACTGAAGCTTTCTTT.

This clonotype was counted only a few times. The CDR3 here is CATRDTPLGEQYF. CDR3 nucleotides: TGTGCCACCAGGGACACACCACTCGGCGAGCAGTACTTC. The chain recombines TRBV19 with TRBJ2-7, with D perhaps matching TRBD1 (6 bases). The CDR3 consists of 13 residues. V was trimmed by 10 bases and J by 6 bases, leaving 19 bases between them. CDR1 LNHDA and CDR2 SQIVND come from the germline V gene (reference sequence).

There are many counts of this clonotype. CDR3 protein: CASSLPGTGFEQYF. The CDR3 bases are TGTGCCAGCAGTTTACCCGGGACAGGGTTCGAGCAGTACTTC. The chain is built from TRBV28 and TRBJ2-7; TRBD1 aligns across 9 bases. The CDR3 length is 14 residues. The V gene end was trimmed by 2 bases and the J gene end by 6 bases; junction bases not matched to a gene: 5. Germline assignment: CDR1 MDHEN and CDR2 SYDVKM. Supplemented by reference TRBV28 and TRBJ2-7, the full variable domain reads DVKVTQSSRYLVKRTGEKVFLECVQDMDHENMFWYRQDPGLGLRLIYFSYDVKMKEKGDIPEGYSVSREKKERFSLILESASTNQTSMYLCASSLPGTGFEQYFGPGTRLTVT.

This clonotype was counted many times. The chain links TRBV28 to TRBJ2-7; D gene ambiguous. The CDR3 totals 13 residues. Trimming removed 2 bases from V and 5 bases from J, with 10 bases in between. CDR1 is MDHEN and CDR2 is SYDVKM in the germline V gene. The CDR3 protein is CASSLMTWNEQYF. CDR3 bases: TGTGCCAGCAGTTTAATGACTTGGAACGAGCAGTACTTC.

A remark on this clonotype: This likely came from a read error, as a far larger clone is one base away. The J gene is TRBJ1-2, the V gene TRBV12-3 or TRBV12-4; D is perhaps TRBD1 (6 bases). V was cut by 6 bases and J by 3 bases, with 20 bases left in between. The CDR3 has 16 residues. The CDR3 region is CASSISRGRGYYGYTF. The DNA of the CDR3 is TGTGCCAGCAGCATTTCCCGGGGCAGGGGTTACTATGGCTACACCTTC.

V is TRBV10-1 and J is TRBJ1-4; D remains ambiguous. The ends were cut back, 7 bases at V and 0 bases at J, with 6 bases in the middle. The CDR3 has 13 amino acids. Germline V lookup: CDR1 WNHNN, CDR2 SYGVQD (reference sequence). CDR3 sequence: CASNVATNEKLFF. The CDR3 bases are TGCGCCAGCAACGTTGCAACTAATGAAAAACTGTTTTTT.

Of note for this clonotype: One end of the junction fails to match germline, which may point to a read error. This chain uses TRBV6-1 with TRBJ2-5, with D perhaps assigned TRBD1 or TRBD2 (5 bases each). There are 16 residues in the CDR3. Germline V gene data show CDR1 as MNHNS and CDR2 as SASEGT. Here the CDR3 DNA reads TGTGCCAGCAGACTAATCGGGGACGCCGTTAAAGAGACCCTGTACTTC. It yields the protein CASRLIGDAVKETLYF.

This clonotype occurred many times. This chain joins TRBV3-1 and TRBJ2-5; possibly TRBD2 for D (5 bases). Germline values: CDR1 LGHDT, CDR2 YNNKEL (reference sequence). V was cut by 1 base and J by 2 bases, with 20 bases left in between. CDR3 size: 18 residues. The CDR3 DNA follows: TGTGCCAGCAGCCAAGGAATCCAGCGGCAAAGTCTACAAGAGACCCAGTACTTC. Translation gives CASSQGIQRQSLQETQYF.

The chain couples TRBV14 to TRBJ1-2; TRBD1 matches at 11 bases. Trimming took 4 bases from V and 8 from J; bases not matched to a gene: 6. The germline gives CDR1 SGHDN, CDR2 FVKESK. CDR3 length: 14 residues. This CDR3 reads CASSPDRGRRGYTF. The CDR3 coding sequence is TGTGCCAGCAGCCCGGACAGGGGGCGGAGAGGCTACACCTTC. The full variable domain, completed using reference TRBV14 and TRBJ1-2, is EAGVTQFPSHSVIEKGQTVTLRCDPISGHDNLYWYRRVMGKEIKFLLHFVKESKQDESGMPNNRFLAERTGGTYSTLKVQPAELEDSGVYFCASSPDRGRRGYTFGSGTRLTVV.

In its sample, this clonotype was seen many times. The rearrangement uses TRBV10-3 and TRBJ2-7, with TRBD2 as a possible D gene (5 bases). Looked up from germline, CDR1 is ENHRY and CDR2 is SYGVKD. The CDR3 has 15 amino acids. Trimming left V 3 bases short and J 3 bases short, with 15 bases between. DNA of the CDR3: TGTGCCATCAGTGATCTAAGCGGAGGACGCTACGAGCAGTACTTC. It is translated as CAISDLSGGRYEQYF.

This chain links TRBV4-1 with TRBJ2-4, with D maybe TRBD2 (5 bases). V was trimmed by 3 bases and J by 9 bases, leaving 18 bases between them. This CDR3 has 15 amino acids. The germline V gene has CDR1 MGHRA and CDR2 YSYEKL. In DNA, the CDR3 is TGCGCCAGCAGCCAGGTGCTAGCCCCCTTTGTCATTCAGTACTTC. As protein: CASSQVLAPFVIQYF.